This passage covers 21 T cell receptor beta chains from one sample sequenced in a study of cytomegalovirus exposure and HLA in healthy donors. Libraries were prepared by immunoSEQ multiplex PCR; TCRdb keeps only in-frame clonotypes and omits some of them. Altogether around 75,000 clones are present, around four fifths being singletons, with the ten largest covering around 2.9%. Sequenced material: PBMCs. The receptors here all came from a young man in good health and CMV-seronegative.

The chain recombines TRBV7-3 with TRBJ2-2; a weak D match, TRBD2 (6 bases). The V gene's germline CDR1 is SGHTA and CDR2 FQGTGA. V lost 4 bases and J lost 5, with 11 bases in between. The CDR3 is 14 amino acids. The DNA of the CDR3 is TGTGCCAGCAGCTCCAGACTAGGGACCGGGGAGCTGTTTTTT. This codes for CASSSRLGTGELFF.

V is TRBV7-2 and J is TRBJ1-1; no reliable D call. Trimming shortened V by 5 bases and J by 5 bases, and 15 bases separated the two germline ends. There are 14 residues in the CDR3. CDR1 is SGHTA, CDR2 FQGNSA, per germline. The CDR3: CASSPRRRETEAFF. In nucleotides, the CDR3 is TGTGCCAGCAGCCCCCGAAGGAGGGAGACTGAAGCTTTCTTT. Complete variable domain (other parts from reference TRBV7-2 and TRBJ1-1): GAGVSQSPSNKVTEKGKDVELRCDPISGHTALYWYRQSLGQGLEFLIYFQGNSAPDKSGLPSDRFSAERTGGSVSTLTIQRTQQEDSAVYLCASSPRRRETEAFFGQGTRLTVV.

The chain employs TRBV25-1 and TRBJ2-1; D is uncertain. The germline gives CDR1 MGHDK, CDR2 SYGVNS. The CDR3 length is 14 residues. Trimming removed 5 bases from V and 5 bases from J, with 13 bases in between. CDR3 amino acids: CASSPILSDNEQFF. CDR3 sequence (DNA): TGTGCCAGCAGTCCCATCCTCAGTGACAATGAGCAGTTCTTC.

This chain connects TRBV6-1 to TRBJ1-2; 7 bases fit TRBD1. The germline CDR1 and CDR2 sequences are MNHNS and SASEGT. With 8 bases clipped from V and 4 bases from J, the junction kept 1 base outside the gene matches. This CDR3 spans 11 amino acids. The CDR3 DNA is TGTGCCAGCGAGGGGGCCTATGGCTACACCTTC. Residues: CASEGAYGYTF.

CDR3 sequence: CASGTNRGQAFF. The DNA for the CDR3 is TGTGCTAGTGGTACGAACAGGGGCCAAGCTTTCTTT. The gene calls are TRBV12-5 and TRBJ1-1, with 7 positions matching TRBD1. V shed 5 bases, J shed 9 bases, and the junction held 6 bases outside the gene matches. Germline lookup yields CDR1 LGHNT and CDR2 FRNRAP. The CDR3 covers 12 residues.

CDR3 protein: CASRGLSYEQYV. The DNA for the CDR3 is TGTGCCAGCAGAGGACTGTCCTACGAGCAGTACGTC. The rearrangement joins TRBV6-6 to TRBJ2-7; the D gene is possibly TRBD2 (5 bases). Germline V lookup: CDR1 MNHNY, CDR2 SVGAGI (reference sequence). CDR3 length: 12 amino acids. V lost 6 bases to trimming and J lost 1 base, with 7 bases between them.

On this clone itself: At one end, the junction sequence differs from germline, possibly due to a read error. The rearrangement uses TRBV7-7 and TRBJ2-2; 8 nucleotides match TRBD2. The V gene's germline CDR1 is SSHAT and CDR2 FNYEAQ (reference sequence). This CDR3 spans 15 amino acids. CDR3 sequence (DNA): TGTGCTAGCAGCTTCAGTTTAGCGGGAACCGGGGAGCTGTTTTTT. This encodes CASSFSLAGTGELFF.

This sequence joins TRBV2 and TRBJ1-5; maybe TRBD1 (6 bases). CDR3 length: 16 amino acids. The V gene's germline CDR1 is SNHLY and CDR2 FYNNEI. Trimming left V 3 bases short and J 4 bases short, with 16 bases between. In nucleotides, the CDR3 is TGTGCCAGCAGTGATTTGTGGGGGCGAGGGAATCAGCCCCAGCATTTT. Translated, it gives CASSDLWGRGNQPQHF.

The chain joins TRBV6-4 to TRBJ2-7; 8 positions match TRBD2. The germline gives CDR1 MRHNA, CDR2 SNTAGT. Trimming removed 6 bases from V and 6 bases from J; junction bases left unmatched: 19. CDR3 length: 17 amino acids. The CDR3 loop is CASRLAPRGAGVGEQYV. The CDR3, as DNA: TGTGCCAGCAGATTGGCCCCTAGGGGAGCGGGAGTGGGCGAGCAGTACGTC.

The chain combines TRBV6-5 with TRBJ1-1; 8 nucleotides match TRBD1. V lost 0 bases to trimming and J lost 13 bases; unmatched junction nucleotides: 4. The CDR3 is 12 amino acids. Germline V CDR1 and CDR2: MNHEY, SVGAGI. CDR3 sequence: CASSYSGTGLFF. The DNA of the CDR3 is TGTGCCAGCAGTTACTCGGGGACAGGACTTTTCTTT.

The gene calls are TRBV29-1 and TRBJ1-2; TRBD1 might be the D (6 bases). Trimming cost V 4 bases and J 5 bases, with 11 bases left between them. Germline CDR1 reads SQVTM; CDR2 reads ANQGSEA. The CDR3 has 12 amino acids. CDR3 nucleotides: TGCAGCGTTGTAACAGGGCAGTATGGCTACACCTTC. Encoded protein: CSVVTGQYGYTF.

The chain combines TRBV10-3 with TRBJ2-1; a possible D gene is TRBD2 (6 bases). Germline V CDR1 and CDR2: ENHRY, SYGVKD. Trimming took off 11 bases at V and 1 base at J, with 15 bases between the two ends. The CDR3 length is 14 residues. DNA for the CDR3: TGTGCCGGGGGTAGCGGACGATCCTACAATGAGCAGTTCTTC. Translating it yields CAGGSGRSYNEQFF.

The chain couples TRBV27 to TRBJ2-3, with 11 bases identical to TRBD2. The CDR3 sequence is 16 residues long. The ends lost 5 bases at V and 7 bases at J; junction bases unmatched: 11. Germline V CDR1 and CDR2: MNHEY, SMNVEV (reference sequence). The CDR3 DNA reads TGTGCCAGCAGTACCTTGGGACTAGCGGTATCGAATACGCAGTATTTT. This encodes CASSTLGLAVSNTQYF.

This clone has only one observation. The junction and the germline gene differ at one end; a read error may be behind it. This chain joins TRBV29-1 and TRBJ1-3, with D perhaps matching TRBD1 (5 bases). The germline gives CDR1 SQVTM, CDR2 ANQGSEA. The CDR3 contains 13 residues. The CDR3, as DNA: TGCAGCGTTGCTGGCGACAGAGGAAACACCATTTATTTT. Amino acids: CSVAGDRGNTIYF.

This chain connects TRBV29-1 to TRBJ2-1; possibly TRBD1 for D (5 bases). The CDR3 totals 11 residues. Trimming removed 6 bases at V and 7 bases at J, with 10 bases between. The germline V gene encodes CDR1 SQVTM and CDR2 ANQGSEA. The DNA of the CDR3 is TGCAGCGTAGGTAACAGGAATGAGCAGTTCTTC. As protein: CSVGNRNEQFF.

V is TRBV5-6 and J is TRBJ2-1, with D maybe TRBD2 (5 bases). Germline V gene data show CDR1 as SGHDT and CDR2 as YYEEEE. The CDR3 is 14 amino acids. Trimming took off 4 bases at V and 6 bases at J, with 14 bases between the two ends. The CDR3 is CASSPTRRGNEQFF. The CDR3 coding sequence is TGTGCCAGCAGCCCTACGCGTCGGGGCAATGAGCAGTTCTTC.

This rearrangement joins TRBV19 to TRBJ2-1; D may be TRBD2 (6 bases). Germline assignment: CDR1 LNHDA and CDR2 SQIVND (reference sequence). Between the trimmed V and J ends, which lost 6 bases and 0 bases, there was a span of 18 bases. This CDR3 has 17 residues. The CDR3 nucleotides are TGTGCCAGTAGACTTTCCCTAGCGCGCAGCTCCTACAATGAGCAGTTCTTC. Translated: CASRLSLARSSYNEQFF.

The gene calls are TRBV4-1 and TRBJ1-3; 11 positions agree with TRBD1. The length of the CDR3 is 16 residues. Germline-derived CDR1 and CDR2 are MGHRA and YSYEKL. Trimming at V came to 1 base and at J to 4 bases, leaving 3 bases not matched to a gene. CDR3 region: CASSQVGTGGGNTIYF. The DNA for the CDR3 is TGCGCCAGCAGCCAAGTTGGGACAGGGGGAGGAAACACCATATATTTT.

On this clone itself: At one boundary the junction diverges from the germline segment, which might be a read error. This chain connects TRBV5-4 to TRBJ2-3; 8 bases align to TRBD1. CDR1 and CDR2 (germline): SGHNT, YYREEE (reference sequence). The CDR3 runs to 16 residues. The CDR3 DNA reads TGTGCCAGCACCTTGACAGGGGAATCTAGCACAGATACGCAGTATTTT. This codes for CASTLTGESSTDTQYF.

The chain has TRBV30 and TRBJ2-5, with 7 bases aligning to TRBD1. V lost 3 bases to trimming and J lost 1 base; unmatched junction nucleotides: 8. This CDR3 comprises 15 residues. The germline gives CDR1 GTSNPN, CDR2 SVGIG (reference sequence). CDR3 sequence reads: CAWRDTGVGQETQYF. Written as DNA, the CDR3 is TGTGCCTGGAGGGATACAGGGGTCGGCCAAGAGACCCAGTACTTC.

V gene TRBV5-4 combines with J gene TRBJ1-1, with a tentative D call TRBD1 (5 bases). This CDR3 contains 12 residues. In germline, CDR1 is SGHNT, CDR2 YYREEE (reference sequence). With 5 bases removed from V and 1 base from J, the gap between germline ends came to 6 bases. CDR3 sequence (DNA): TGTGCCAGCAGTACAGGGAACACTGAAGCTTTCTTT. Translation: CASSTGNTEAFF.